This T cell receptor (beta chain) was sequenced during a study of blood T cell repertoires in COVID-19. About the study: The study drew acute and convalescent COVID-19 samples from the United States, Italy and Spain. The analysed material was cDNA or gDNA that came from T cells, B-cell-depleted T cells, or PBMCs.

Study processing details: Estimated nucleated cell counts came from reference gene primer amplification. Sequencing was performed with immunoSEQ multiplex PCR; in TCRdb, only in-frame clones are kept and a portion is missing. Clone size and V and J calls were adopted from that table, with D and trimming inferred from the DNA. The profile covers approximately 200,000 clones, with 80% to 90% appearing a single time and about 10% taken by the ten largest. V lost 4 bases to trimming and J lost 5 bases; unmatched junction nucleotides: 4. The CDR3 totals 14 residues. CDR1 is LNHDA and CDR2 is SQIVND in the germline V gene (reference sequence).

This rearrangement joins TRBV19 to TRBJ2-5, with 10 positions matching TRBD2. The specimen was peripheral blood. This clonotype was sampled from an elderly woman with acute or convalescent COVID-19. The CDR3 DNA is TGTGCCAGTAGTAGGACTAGCGGCCCGGAGACCCAGTACTTC. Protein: CASSRTSGPETQYF.